The present TCR beta chain was sequenced within a study of T-cell reconstitution after alpha-beta-depleted transplantation in children (TCRdb year 2016). Regarding the study in general: Using TCR repertoire profiling, the study quantitatively followed how T-cell immune reconstitution unfolded in children after TCRalphabeta/CD19-depleted allogeneic hematopoietic cell transplantation. Findings and caveats that apply to the study as a whole: Apparently early alphabetaT-cell count recovery about two months after transplant reportedly relied on only several hundred rapidly expanded clones derived from non-depleted graft cells. Hyperexpanded clone frequencies declined over subsequent months; after one year, T-cell counts and TCRbeta diversity were mostly attributed to newly produced T cells. The high TCRbeta diversity at day 60 in some patients was ascribed to recipient T cells and intrathymic progenitors that had survived conditioning.

This clonotype has a count of ten or more. Its recognized antigen is unknown. The sample holds no much larger clone one base away, and base qualities are not on file. Trimming costs V 7 bases and J 0 bases, and their ends lie 4 bases apart. The CDR3, from cysteine to phenylalanine, totals 13 residues. Only the CDR3 DNA is retained, 39 bases long and in frame from the first base. The germline V gene sets CDR1 to MNHEY and CDR2 to SVGEGT. Libraries were prepared through PCR. The sequencer listed for this sample is Illumina HiSeq 2500. TCR libraries were prepared with molecular barcoding, using unique molecular identifiers to normalize TCRbeta repertoire quantification. TCRdb took the public reads, trimmed them with fastp at Q25, ran MiXCR for clone calling and kept in-frame beta chains. When rows share a CDR3 protein, they turn into one entry using the most common DNA and genes. Here the sample has 140,000 to 150,000 distinct CDR3 sequences; 8% to 10% occur a single time. Roughly 18% of the sample comes from the top ten.

Reading the label with the study, this specimen's treatment or condition is: allogeneic hematopoietic cell transplantation with graft depleted of TCRalphabeta T cells and CD19 B cells. Transplant recipients were children who received TCRalphabeta/CD19-depleted allogeneic hematopoietic cell grafts. The V and J segments used are TRBV6-2 or TRBV6-3 and TRBJ1-6; confidence is insufficient to name the D gene. The clonotype originates from a female patient aged 2 to 10 who had a stem cell transplant for congenital amegakaryocytic thrombocytopenia, so the T cells may come from the graft donor. Sequences were derived from PBMCs, mostly from graft donor cells, sampled 180 days after TCRalphabeta/CD19-depleted stem cell transplant. For the CDR3, the sequence is CASTGSYNSPLHF. Here is the DNA: TGTGCCAGCACCGGCTCCTATAATTCACCCCTCCACTTT.